One sample yielded the 31 T cell receptor beta chains listed below, sequenced in a study of blood T cell repertoires in COVID-19 (dated by TCRdb to 2020 to 2022). Library creation used the immunoSEQ multiplex PCR assay. TCRdb retrieved this table from immuneACCESS and kept in-frame rearrangements only. Not all clones are present; in checked studies, unresolved V genes account for under half, and no reason is known for the remainder. Present in this sample are roughly 180,000 clones, roughly 80% of which were seen just once. The top ten clonotypes cover approximately 4.4% of the sample. Sequenced input: PBMCs or T cells enriched from blood (not recorded which). Receptors originate from a woman between 45 and 65 years old who had recovered from COVID-19.

This clone was seen a single time. This chain joins TRBV19 and TRBJ2-1, with TRBD2 identical over 12 bases. The CDR3 contains 18 residues. V was pared by 2 bases and J by 8 bases, with 13 bases of the junction left unmatched. The germline V gene has CDR1 LNHDA and CDR2 SQIVND (reference sequence). The CDR3 DNA reads TGTGCCAGTAGTATACAGCCCCCGAGGACTAGCGGGACATATGAGCAGTTCTTC. It translates to CASSIQPPRTSGTYEQFF. Variable domain in full (rest from reference TRBV19 and TRBJ2-1): DGGITQSPKYLFRKEGQNVTLSCEQNLNHDAMYWYRQDPGQGLRLIYYSQIVNDFQKGDIAEGYSVSREKKESFPLTVTSAQKNPTAFYLCASSIQPPRTSGTYEQFFGPGTRLTVL.

The DNA of the CDR3 is TGTGCCAGCAGCATTCAAGGGGGCCCAGGGGGCTACACCTTC. As protein: CASSIQGGPGGYTF. V usage is TRBV7-2 and J usage is TRBJ1-2; 7 bases line up with TRBD1. This CDR3 spans 14 amino acids. The trim removed 5 bases at V and 8 bases at J, leaving 11 bases unmatched. CDR1 is SGHTA, CDR2 FQGNSA, per germline.

The rearrangement links TRBV5-8 to TRBJ1-5; TRBD1 agrees at 7 bases. The length of the CDR3 is 19 residues. Germline CDR1 and CDR2: SGHTS and YDEGEE. The ends lost 3 bases at V and 1 base at J; junction bases unmatched: 16. The CDR3, as DNA: TGTGCCAGCAGCTGGACCCCACAGGGGTTAAAGAGGAGCAATCAGCCCCAGCATTTT. Translated, it gives CASSWTPQGLKRSNQPQHF.

V is TRBV9 and J is TRBJ1-4; 7 nucleotides match TRBD1. J was trimmed by 8 bases and V by 0 bases; bases with no gene match: 7. The CDR3 has 15 residues. CDR1 SGDLS and CDR2 YYNGEE come from the germline V gene. The CDR3 nucleotides are TGTGCCAGCAGCGTAGGCGCAGGGGGTGGAGAAAAACTGTTTTTT. The encoded protein is CASSVGAGGGEKLFF.

The chain joins TRBV28 to TRBJ1-5, with TRBD1 identical over 9 bases. Per the germline V gene, CDR1 is MDHEN and CDR2 is SYDVKM. V lost 8 bases to trimming and J lost 3 bases; unmatched junction nucleotides: 11. The CDR3 length is 16 residues. In DNA form, the CDR3 reads TGTGCCAGCCGCGCGGAGGGACAGGGATACAATCAGCCCCAGCATTTT. Amino acids: CASRAEGQGYNQPQHF.

This rearrangement joins TRBV6-5 to TRBJ1-1; D may be TRBD1 (6 bases). Looked up from germline, CDR1 is MNHEY and CDR2 is SVGAGI. The CDR3 runs to 13 residues. V was clipped by 7 bases and J by 3 bases, with 12 bases between them. The CDR3 DNA follows: TGTGCCAGCATCAGGGGCTCTTACACTGAAGCTTTCTTT. It encodes CASIRGSYTEAFF.

The chain is built from TRBV12-3 or TRBV12-4 and TRBJ1-2, with D possibly matching TRBD1 (6 bases). Trimming took 3 bases from V and 7 from J, leaving 12 bases between them. The CDR3 has 13 residues. CDR3 residues: CASSFGTRSGYTF. The DNA for the CDR3 is TGTGCCAGCAGTTTTGGGACACGGTCTGGCTACACCTTC.

The J gene is TRBJ1-6, the V gene TRBV21-1. TRBV21-1 is a documented pseudogene. The CDR3 length is 16 residues. The CDR3 loop is CASNISGEGWDSPLHF. The CDR3 region has the DNA TGTGCCAGCAACATAAGTGGGGAGGGTTGGGATTCACCCCTCCACTTT.

This chain connects TRBV7-2 to TRBJ1-1; TRBD1 agrees at 7 bases. Germline loops: CDR1 SGHTA, CDR2 FQGNSA. The CDR3 contains 13 residues. Germline trimming cut 1 base from V and 8 bases from J; bases unmatched to any gene: 4. Here the CDR3 DNA reads TGTGCCAGCAGCTTAGTGTTGGACAGGGAAGCTTTCTTT. Residues: CASSLVLDREAFF.

This clone occurred a few times. One junction end does not reproduce the germline sequence, and a read error may be involved. The chain employs TRBV28 and TRBJ1-2; TRBD1 aligns across 7 bases. The germline CDR1 and CDR2 sequences are MDHEN and SYDVKM. This CDR3 has 13 residues. The CDR3 bases are TGTGCCAGCAGCCCCTTCGGCGGACAGGTCGTTGCCTTC. This codes for CASSPFGGQVVAF.

This clone is a singleton in its sample. V usage is TRBV19 and J usage is TRBJ2-4; 9 bases match TRBD1. This CDR3 spans 14 amino acids. V lost 7 bases to trimming and J lost 7 bases; unmatched junction nucleotides: 8. CDR1 is LNHDA and CDR2 is SQIVND in the germline V gene (reference sequence). The CDR3 is CASIVLDRGNIQYF. In DNA form, the CDR3 reads TGTGCCAGTATCGTTTTGGACAGGGGTAACATTCAGTACTTC.

This chain connects TRBV3-1 (or the pseudogene TRBV3-2) to TRBJ2-5; 7 nucleotides agree with TRBD1. In germline, CDR1 is LGHDT, CDR2 YNNKEL (reference sequence). V gave up 1 base and J gave up 9 bases; unmatched junction bases: 11. This CDR3 region has 15 residues. The CDR3 region is CASSQARDSPLAQYF. The CDR3 DNA follows: TGTGCCAGCAGCCAAGCCCGGGACAGCCCCTTGGCCCAGTACTTC.

The chain has TRBV2 and TRBJ1-6; TRBD1 might be the D (6 bases). Germline V gives CDR1 SNHLY, CDR2 FYNNEI. This CDR3 spans 12 amino acids. V was clipped by 6 bases and J by 15 bases, with 15 bases between them. The CDR3: CASRGATILLHF. CDR3 sequence (DNA): TGTGCCAGCAGGGGGGCTACGATTCTCCTCCACTTT.

This clone was counted only a few times. The V gene is TRBV9, the J gene TRBJ1-3, with a possible D match to TRBD1 (6 bases). The CDR3 consists of 13 residues. Trimming removed 3 bases from V and 3 bases from J, with 7 bases in between. The germline CDR1 and CDR2 sequences are SGDLS and YYNGEE. CDR3 bases: TGTGCCAGCAGCGGCAGGGGTGGAAACACCATATATTTT. Translated: CASSGRGGNTIYF.

This sequence joins TRBV7-2 and TRBJ2-5; 7 positions match TRBD2. The CDR3 is 14 amino acids. Trimming cost V 0 bases and J 4 bases; bases outside gene matches: 2. Germline V gene lookup returns CDR1 SGHTA and CDR2 FQGNSA. CDR3 DNA: TGTGCCAGCAGCTTAGCTAGCGGGCGAGAGACCCAGTACTTC. Its protein product is CASSLASGRETQYF.

The chain carries TRBV2 and TRBJ1-5; tentatively, D is TRBD1 (5 bases). Germline assignment: CDR1 SNHLY and CDR2 FYNNEI. The V end lost 1 base, the J end lost 2 bases, and 9 bases lay between the germline ends. The CDR3 totals 15 residues. Here the CDR3 DNA reads TGTGCCAGCAGTGAAGAGGGGCTCGGCAATCAGCCCCAGCATTTT. It is translated as CASSEEGLGNQPQHF.

V and J are TRBV5-1 and TRBJ2-3, with a possible D match to TRBD2 (7 bases). With 5 bases removed from V and 4 bases from J, the gap between germline ends came to 17 bases. The CDR3 sequence is 15 residues long. The germline V gene has CDR1 SGHRS and CDR2 YFSETQ. This chain's CDR3 is CASRPQGGSPDTQYF. CDR3 DNA sequence: TGCGCCAGCAGACCACAGGGAGGGAGCCCAGATACGCAGTATTTT.

The chain combines TRBV28 with TRBJ2-1; possibly TRBD2 for D (6 bases). Germline assignment: CDR1 MDHEN and CDR2 SYDVKM. CDR3 length: 14 residues. V lost 1 base, J lost 4 bases, and 8 bases lay in between. CDR3 coding DNA: TGTGCCAGCAGTTTATTGGCGGGGTACAATGAGCAGTTCTTC. Protein sequence: CASSLLAGYNEQFF.

The V call is TRBV18, the J call TRBJ1-4, with D uncertain. Germline-derived CDR1 and CDR2 are KGHSH and LQKENI. CDR3 length: 13 amino acids. V was cut by 2 bases and J by 5 bases, with 6 bases left in between. As DNA, the CDR3 is TGTGCCAGCTCACCAGGGGAGAATGAAAAACTGTTTTTT. Protein: CASSPGENEKLFF.

This chain uses TRBV6-5 with TRBJ1-6; D gene unclear. The CDR3 runs 16 residues. CDR1 is MNHEY, CDR2 SVGAGI, per germline. The V end lost 0 bases, the J end lost 3 bases, and 9 bases lay between the germline ends. The CDR3, as DNA: TGTGCCAGCAGTTACTCGAGGGCTCACTATAATTCACCCCTCCACTTT. It yields the protein CASSYSRAHYNSPLHF.

This sequence joins TRBV30 and TRBJ1-2, with TRBD1 as a possible D gene (6 bases). V was cut by 7 bases and J by 3 bases, with 12 bases left in between. The CDR3 is 12 residues long. The germline CDR1 and CDR2 sequences are GTSNPN and SVGIG (reference sequence). The CDR3 sequence: CALEGGDYGYTF. CDR3 nucleotides: TGTGCCTTAGAAGGGGGGGACTATGGCTACACCTTC.

V and J are TRBV30 and TRBJ2-5, with D possibly TRBD2 on 5 matching bases. This CDR3 spans 13 amino acids. V lost 5 bases and J lost 7, with 17 bases in between. The germline gives CDR1 GTSNPN, CDR2 SVGIG (reference sequence). CDR3 bases: TGTGCCTGGTCTCCACTAGTTCATGGGACCCAGTACTTC. This encodes CAWSPLVHGTQYF. The variable domain in full, completed from reference TRBV30 and TRBJ2-5, reads SQTIHQWPATLVQPVGSPLSLECTVEGTSNPNLYWYRQAAGRGLQLLFYSVGIGQISSEVPQNLSASRPQDRQFILSSKKLLLSDSGFYLCAWSPLVHGTQYFGPGTRLLVL.

This clone occurred once. J is TRBJ1-5 and V is TRBV30; D is ambiguous. Germline V gene sequence: CDR1 GTSNPN, CDR2 SVGIG (reference sequence). The ends were cut back, 2 bases at V and 2 bases at J, with 13 bases in the middle. The CDR3 sequence is 15 residues long. The CDR3 sequence: CAWSMAPAGNQPQHF. CDR3 DNA sequence: TGTGCCTGGAGTATGGCCCCGGCGGGCAATCAGCCCCAGCATTTT.

The chain has TRBV19 and TRBJ2-1; D ambiguous. Trimming pared 4 bases from V and 3 bases from J, leaving 10 bases between. This CDR3 spans 14 amino acids. The germline V gene encodes CDR1 LNHDA and CDR2 SQIVND (reference sequence). CDR3 sequence reads: CASSTAAGYNEQFF. CDR3 in DNA: TGTGCCAGTAGTACCGCCGCCGGCTACAATGAGCAGTTCTTC.

This chain uses TRBV6-5 with TRBJ1-6; TRBD1 agrees at 7 bases. There are 13 residues in the CDR3. The germline CDR1 and CDR2 sequences are MNHEY and SVGAGI. J lost 10 bases, V lost 6 bases, and 6 bases had no gene match. The CDR3, as DNA: TGTGCCAGCAGCGACAGGGATTTCTCACCCCTCCACTTT. Its protein is CASSDRDFSPLHF.

This clone was observed once. V and J are TRBV3-1 (or the pseudogene TRBV3-2) and TRBJ2-5; 11 bases map to TRBD2. With 2 bases clipped from V and 7 bases from J, the junction kept 6 bases outside the gene matches. The CDR3 runs 15 residues. Germline CDR1 reads LGHDT; CDR2 reads YNNKEL (reference sequence). CDR3 nucleotides: TGTGCCAGCAGCCAACGCCTAGCGGGGGGAGGGACCCAGTACTTC. Its protein product is CASSQRLAGGGTQYF.

The chain has TRBV9 and TRBJ1-4, with TRBD1 identical over 9 bases. The CDR3 spans 14 residues. The J segment lost 6 bases and the V segment lost 4 bases, leaving 4 bases of the junction unmatched. In germline, CDR1 is SGDLS, CDR2 YYNGEE. CDR3 residues: CASSLGQGYEKLFF. The DNA for the CDR3 is TGTGCCAGCAGCCTTGGACAGGGGTATGAAAAACTGTTTTTT.

The chain links TRBV7-3 to TRBJ2-3; TRBD2 agrees at 10 bases. V shed 1 base and J 5 bases; nucleotides not matched to a gene: 30. The germline gives CDR1 SGHTA, CDR2 FQGTGA. The CDR3 is 24 amino acids. In DNA form, the CDR3 reads TGTGCCAGCAGCTTAAGTTCCGCAGAGATAAGCGGGGGGGCCCTCTATTCTCTTAAAGATACGCAGTATTTT. This codes for CASSLSSAEISGGALYSLKDTQYF.

CDR3 sequence (DNA): TGTGCCAGCACACCGGGGGGCTTGAACACTGAAGCTTTCTTT. Protein sequence: CASTPGGLNTEAFF. The V and J genes are TRBV7-9 and TRBJ1-1; tentatively, D is TRBD1 (6 bases). Germline V gene data show CDR1 as SEHNR and CDR2 as FQNEAQ (reference sequence). The CDR3 has 14 amino acids. Trimming took off 7 bases at V and 0 bases at J, with 12 bases between the two ends.

The chain joins TRBV5-8 to TRBJ1-1, with no clear D. This CDR3 has 14 amino acids. V was clipped by 4 bases and J by 2 bases, with 12 bases between them. Germline V gene sequence: CDR1 SGHTS, CDR2 YDEGEE. DNA for the CDR3: TGTGCCAGCAGCCATCCCCTAGGCAACACTGAAGCTTTCTTT. It translates to CASSHPLGNTEAFF.

This chain uses TRBV19 with TRBJ2-1, with TRBD2 matching over 12 bases. V was clipped by 7 bases and J by 7 bases; unmatched bases: 8. Germline loops: CDR1 LNHDA, CDR2 SQIVND (reference sequence). The CDR3 loop spans 15 amino acids. The CDR3, as DNA: TGTGCCAGTACCTTGACTAGCGGGAGCTCGAATGAGCAGTTCTTC. Translated, it gives CASTLTSGSSNEQFF. The full variable domain, with the rest looked up from reference TRBV19 and TRBJ2-1, is DGGITQSPKYLFRKEGQNVTLSCEQNLNHDAMYWYRQDPGQGLRLIYYSQIVNDFQKGDIAEGYSVSREKKESFPLTVTSAQKNPTAFYLCASTLTSGSSNEQFFGPGTRLTVL.